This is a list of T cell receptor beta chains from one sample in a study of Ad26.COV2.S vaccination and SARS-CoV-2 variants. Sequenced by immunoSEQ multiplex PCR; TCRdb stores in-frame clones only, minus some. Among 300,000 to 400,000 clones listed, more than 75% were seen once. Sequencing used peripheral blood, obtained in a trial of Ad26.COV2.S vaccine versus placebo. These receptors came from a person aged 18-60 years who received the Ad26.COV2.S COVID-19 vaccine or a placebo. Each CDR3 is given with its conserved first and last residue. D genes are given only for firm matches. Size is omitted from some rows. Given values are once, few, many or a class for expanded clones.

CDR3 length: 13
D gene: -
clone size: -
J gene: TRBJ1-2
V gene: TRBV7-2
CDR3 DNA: TGTGCCAGCAGCGTCAACCCTAACTATGGCTACACCTTC
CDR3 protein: CASSVNPNYGYTF

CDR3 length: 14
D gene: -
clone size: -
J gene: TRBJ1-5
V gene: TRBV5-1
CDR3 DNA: TGCGCCAGCAGCTTAGTGACGGAGAATCAGCCCCAGCATTTT
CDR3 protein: CASSLVTENQPQHF

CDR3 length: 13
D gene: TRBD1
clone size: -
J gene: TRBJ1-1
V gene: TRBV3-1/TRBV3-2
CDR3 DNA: TGTGCCAGCAGCCAACCGGGACAGCTAAAGGCTTTCTTT
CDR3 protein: CASSQPGQLKAFF

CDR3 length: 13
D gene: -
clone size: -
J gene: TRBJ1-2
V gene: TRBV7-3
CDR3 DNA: TGTGCCAGCAGCTTAGACAGGCTTGATGGCTACACCTTC
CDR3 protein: CASSLDRLDGYTF

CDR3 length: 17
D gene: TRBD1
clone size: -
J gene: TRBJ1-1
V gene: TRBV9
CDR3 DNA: TGTGCCAGCAGCCCGCCGGGACAGTCCCGCGGGGGCACTGAAGCTTTCTTT
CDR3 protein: CASSPPGQSRGGTEAFF

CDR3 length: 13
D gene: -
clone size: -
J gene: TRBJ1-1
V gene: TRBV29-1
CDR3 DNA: TGCAGCGTTGCTACCCCAGGGGCCAGGGAAGCTTTCTTT
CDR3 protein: CSVATPGAREAFF

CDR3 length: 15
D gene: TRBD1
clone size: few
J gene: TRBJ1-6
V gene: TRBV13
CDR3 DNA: TGTGCCAGCAGCTCCTCGGACAGGGTTAATTCACCCCTCCACTTT
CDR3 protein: CASSSSDRVNSPLHF

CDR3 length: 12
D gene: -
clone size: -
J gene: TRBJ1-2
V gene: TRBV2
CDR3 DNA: TGTGCCAGCAGAGACCCAAACTATGGCTACACCTTC
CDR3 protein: CASRDPNYGYTF

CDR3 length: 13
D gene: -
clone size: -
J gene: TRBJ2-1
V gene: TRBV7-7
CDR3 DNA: TGTGCTAGCAGCTTAAGGGGGGACAATGAGCAGTTCTTC
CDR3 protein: CASSLRGDNEQFF

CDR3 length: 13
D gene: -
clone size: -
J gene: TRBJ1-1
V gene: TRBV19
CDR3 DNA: TGTGCCAGTACATCTAGGGGGGACACTGAAGCTTTCTTT
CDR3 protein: CASTSRGDTEAFF

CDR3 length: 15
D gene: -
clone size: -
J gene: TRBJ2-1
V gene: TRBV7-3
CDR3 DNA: TGTGCCAGCAGCTTGGACCGGGACTTTTACAATGAGCAGTTCTTC
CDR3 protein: CASSLDRDFYNEQFF

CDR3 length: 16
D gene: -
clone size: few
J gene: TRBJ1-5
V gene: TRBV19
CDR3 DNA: TGTGCCAGTAGTATAATGACAGCGAATAGCAATCAGCCCCAGCATTTT
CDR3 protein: CASSIMTANSNQPQHF

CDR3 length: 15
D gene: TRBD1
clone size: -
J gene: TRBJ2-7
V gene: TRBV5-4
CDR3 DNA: TGTGCCAGCAGCTTCCGGGACAGGAGCTCCTACGAGCAGTACTTC
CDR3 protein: CASSFRDRSSYEQYF

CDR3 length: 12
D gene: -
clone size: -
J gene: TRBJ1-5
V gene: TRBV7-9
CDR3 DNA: TGTGCCAGCAGCCGAGACAGTCAGCCCCAGCATTTT
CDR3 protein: CASSRDSQPQHF

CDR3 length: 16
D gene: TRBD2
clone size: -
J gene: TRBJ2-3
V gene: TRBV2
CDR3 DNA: TGTGCCAGCAGTTTGAGTCGGGGGGGCCCCACAGATACGCAGTATTTT
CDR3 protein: CASSLSRGGPTDTQYF

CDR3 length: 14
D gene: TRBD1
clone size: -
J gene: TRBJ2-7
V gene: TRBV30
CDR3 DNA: TGTGCCTGGAGCTTGGACAGGGTGCCCTACGAGCAGTACTTC
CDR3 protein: CAWSLDRVPYEQYF

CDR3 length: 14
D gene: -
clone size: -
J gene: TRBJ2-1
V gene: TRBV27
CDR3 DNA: TGTGCCAGCAGTTTAGTGGGCAGGAACAATGAGCAGTTCTTC
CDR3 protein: CASSLVGRNNEQFF

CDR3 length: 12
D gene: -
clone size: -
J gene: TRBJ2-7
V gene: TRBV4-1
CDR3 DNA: TGCGCCAGCAGCCAAGATAACTACGAGCAGTACTTC
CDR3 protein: CASSQDNYEQYF

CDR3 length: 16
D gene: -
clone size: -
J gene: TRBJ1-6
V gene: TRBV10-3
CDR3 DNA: TGTGCCATCAGTCTCATACAGGGAGCCGATAATTCACCCCTCCACTTT
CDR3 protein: CAISLIQGADNSPLHF

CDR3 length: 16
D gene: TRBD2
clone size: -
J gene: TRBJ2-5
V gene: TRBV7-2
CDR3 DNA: TGTGCCATCGGGGGACTAGCGGGACCCTTCCAAGAGACCCAGTACTTC
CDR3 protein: CAIGGLAGPFQETQYF

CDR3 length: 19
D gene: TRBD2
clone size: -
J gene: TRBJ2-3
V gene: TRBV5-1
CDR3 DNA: TGCGCCAGCAGCCCGTCCCGATTGTATGGGACTAGGAGCACAGATACGCAGTATTTT
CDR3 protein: CASSPSRLYGTRSTDTQYF

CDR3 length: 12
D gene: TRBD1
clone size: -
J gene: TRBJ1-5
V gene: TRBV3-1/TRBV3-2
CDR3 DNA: TGTGCCAGCAGCCAAGGGACAGGGGCCCAGCATTTT
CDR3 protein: CASSQGTGAQHF

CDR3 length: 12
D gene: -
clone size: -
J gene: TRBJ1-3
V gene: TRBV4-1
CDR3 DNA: TGCGCCAGCAGCCAAGTTGGACACACCATATATTTT
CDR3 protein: CASSQVGHTIYF

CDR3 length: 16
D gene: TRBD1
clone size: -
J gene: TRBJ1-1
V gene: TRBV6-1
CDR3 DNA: TGTGCCAGCAGTGAGCGGGACAGAAACATGAACACTGAAGCTTTCTTT
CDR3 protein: CASSERDRNMNTEAFF

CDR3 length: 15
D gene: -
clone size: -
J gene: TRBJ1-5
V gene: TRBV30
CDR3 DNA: TGTGCCTGGAGTGTAGGGGGTTCGGGCAATCAGCCCCAGCATTTT
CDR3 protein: CAWSVGGSGNQPQHF